Below, one T cell receptor (beta chain) is given with its context. Sequencing used immunoSEQ multiplex PCR; TCRdb keeps in-frame clones, though not all of them. There are some 60,000 clones in the sample; under 90% occur only once, and 4.8% lies in the top ten. Per germline, CDR1 LNHNV and CDR2 YYDKDF (reference sequence). The trim removed 1 base at V and 3 bases at J, leaving 6 bases unmatched. The CDR3 covers 15 residues. This entry belongs to a study of technical replicates of blood from a handful of donors. The source material was PBMCs. This TCR derives from a human donor in good health. Some clones in this sample may be carry-over from other donors' samples. The rearrangement links TRBV15 to TRBJ2-7; 7 bases fit TRBD2. The CDR3 spells CATSRVAGAFYEQYF. The CDR3 region has the DNA TGTGCCACCAGCAGAGTTGCGGGAGCCTTCTACGAGCAGTACTTC.